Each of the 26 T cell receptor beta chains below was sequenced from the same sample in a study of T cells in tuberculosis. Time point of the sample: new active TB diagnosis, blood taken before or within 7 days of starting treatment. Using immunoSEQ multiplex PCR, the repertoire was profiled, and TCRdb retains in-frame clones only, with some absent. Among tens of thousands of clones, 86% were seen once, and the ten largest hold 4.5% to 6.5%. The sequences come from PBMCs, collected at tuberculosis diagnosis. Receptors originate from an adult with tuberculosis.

The CDR3 loop reads CASSPGGGPSTDTQYF. The CDR3 nucleotides read TGTGCCAGCAGCCCCGGGGGGGGCCCATCCACAGATACGCAGTATTTT. The chain joins TRBV7-3 to TRBJ2-3; TRBD2 matches 8 bases. Trimming removed 5 bases from V and 2 bases from J; junction bases left unmatched: 9. The CDR3 is 16 amino acids. Germline V gene data show CDR1 as SGHTA and CDR2 as FQGTGA.

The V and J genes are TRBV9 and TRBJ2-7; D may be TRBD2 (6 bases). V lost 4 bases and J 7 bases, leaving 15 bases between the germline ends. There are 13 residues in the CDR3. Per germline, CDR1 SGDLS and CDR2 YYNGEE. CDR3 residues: CASSPGGDWEQYF. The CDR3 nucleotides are TGTGCCAGCAGCCCAGGAGGGGATTGGGAGCAGTACTTC.

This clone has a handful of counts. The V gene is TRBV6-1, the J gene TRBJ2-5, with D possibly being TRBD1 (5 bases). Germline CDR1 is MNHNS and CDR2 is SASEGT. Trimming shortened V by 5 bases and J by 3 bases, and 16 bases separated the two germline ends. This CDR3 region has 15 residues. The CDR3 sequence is CASSRRGREEETQYF. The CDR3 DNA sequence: TGTGCCAGCAGTCGAAGGGGCAGGGAAGAAGAGACCCAGTACTTC.

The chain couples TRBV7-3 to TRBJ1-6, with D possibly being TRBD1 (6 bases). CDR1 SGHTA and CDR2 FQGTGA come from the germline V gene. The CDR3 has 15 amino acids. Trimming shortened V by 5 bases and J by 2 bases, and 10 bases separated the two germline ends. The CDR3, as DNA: TGTGCCAGCAGCCAGGGGTCCGCCTATAATTCACCCCTCCACTTT. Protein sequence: CASSQGSAYNSPLHF.

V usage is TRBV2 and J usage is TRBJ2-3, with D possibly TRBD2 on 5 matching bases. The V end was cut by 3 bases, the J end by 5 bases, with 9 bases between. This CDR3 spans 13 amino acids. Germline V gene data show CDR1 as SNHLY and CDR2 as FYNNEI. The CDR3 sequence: CASSETIQDTQYF. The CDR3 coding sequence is TGTGCCAGCAGTGAGACTATTCAAGATACGCAGTATTTT.

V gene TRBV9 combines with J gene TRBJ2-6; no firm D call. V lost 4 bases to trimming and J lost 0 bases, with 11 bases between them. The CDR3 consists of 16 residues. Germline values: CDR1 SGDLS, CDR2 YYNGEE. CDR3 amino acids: CASSSRLLSGANVLTF. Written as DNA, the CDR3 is TGTGCCAGCAGCTCCCGGTTGCTCTCTGGGGCCAACGTCCTGACTTTC. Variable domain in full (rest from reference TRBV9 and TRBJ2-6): DSGVTQTPKHLITATGQRVTLRCSPRSGDLSVYWYQQSLDQGLQFLIQYYNGEERAKGNILERFSAQQFPDLHSELNLSSLELGDSALYFCASSSRLLSGANVLTFGAGSRLTVL.

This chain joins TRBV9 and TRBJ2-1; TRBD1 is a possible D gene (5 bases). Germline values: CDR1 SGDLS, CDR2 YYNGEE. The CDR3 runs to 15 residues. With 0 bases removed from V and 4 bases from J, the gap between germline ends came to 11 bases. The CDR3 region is CASSVARTPYNEQFF. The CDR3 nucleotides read TGTGCCAGCAGCGTAGCAAGGACACCTTACAATGAGCAGTTCTTC.

Here the CDR3 reads CASSLGTGDEQFF. CDR3 nucleotide sequence: TGTGCCAGCAGCTTAGGGACAGGAGATGAGCAGTTCTTC. This rearrangement joins TRBV11-3 to TRBJ2-1; 7 nucleotides agree with TRBD1. The CDR3 has 13 amino acids. Germline V gene sequence: CDR1 SGHNT, CDR2 YENEEA. V trimming: 1 base; J trimming: 8 bases; junction bases outside the gene matches: 2. Complete variable domain (other parts from reference TRBV11-3 and TRBJ2-1): EAGVVQSPRYKIIEKKQPVAFWCNPISGHNTLYWYLQNLGQGPELLIRYENEEAVDDSQLPKDRFSAERLKGVDSTLKIQPAELGDSAVYLCASSLGTGDEQFFGPGTRLTVL.

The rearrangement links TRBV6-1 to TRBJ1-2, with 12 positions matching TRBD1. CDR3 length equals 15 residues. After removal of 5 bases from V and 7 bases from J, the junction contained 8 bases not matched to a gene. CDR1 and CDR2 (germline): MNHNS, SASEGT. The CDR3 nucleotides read TGTGCCAGCAGTCTTACCGGGACAGGGGGCGGTGGCTACACCTTC. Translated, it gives CASSLTGTGGGGYTF.

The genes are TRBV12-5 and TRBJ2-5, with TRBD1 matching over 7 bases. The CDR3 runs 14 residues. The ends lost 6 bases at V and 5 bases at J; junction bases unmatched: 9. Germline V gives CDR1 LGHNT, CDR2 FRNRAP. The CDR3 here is CASGMDRKEETQYF. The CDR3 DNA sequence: TGTGCTAGTGGCATGGACAGGAAAGAGGAGACCCAGTACTTC.

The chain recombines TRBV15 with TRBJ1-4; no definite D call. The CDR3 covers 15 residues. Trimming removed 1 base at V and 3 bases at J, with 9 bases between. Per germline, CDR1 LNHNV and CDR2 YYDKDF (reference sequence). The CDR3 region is CATSRAASANEKLFF. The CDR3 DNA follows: TGTGCCACCAGCAGAGCCGCCAGTGCTAATGAAAAACTGTTTTTT.

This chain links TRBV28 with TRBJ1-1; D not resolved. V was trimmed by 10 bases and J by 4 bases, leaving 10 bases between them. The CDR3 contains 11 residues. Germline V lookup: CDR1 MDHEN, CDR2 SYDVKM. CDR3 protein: CATLRVTEAFF. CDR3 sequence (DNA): TGTGCCACCCTCCGGGTCACTGAAGCTTTCTTT.

CDR3 bases: TGTGCCAGCAGCAACCAACAGGGGGGGAGTGCCCTCGAGCAGTACTTC. This sequence encodes CASSNQQGGSALEQYF. The chain combines TRBV7-6 with TRBJ2-7; a possible D gene is TRBD1 (8 bases). Germline CDR1 and CDR2: SGHVS and FNYEAQ. V was clipped by 5 bases and J by 6 bases, with 23 bases between them. This CDR3 has 16 residues.

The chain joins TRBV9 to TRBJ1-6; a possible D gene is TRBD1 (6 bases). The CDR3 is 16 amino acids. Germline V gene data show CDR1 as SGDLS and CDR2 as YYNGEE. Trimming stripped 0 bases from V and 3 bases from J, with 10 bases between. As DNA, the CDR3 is TGTGCCAGCAGCGTAGCTTCAGGGGACTATAATTCACCCCTCCACTTT. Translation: CASSVASGDYNSPLHF.

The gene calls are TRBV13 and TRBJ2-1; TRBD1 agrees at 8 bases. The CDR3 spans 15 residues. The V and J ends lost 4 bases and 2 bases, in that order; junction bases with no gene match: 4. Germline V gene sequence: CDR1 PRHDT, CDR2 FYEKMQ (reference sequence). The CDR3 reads CASSWGQDPYNEQFF. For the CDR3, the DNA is TGTGCCAGCAGCTGGGGACAGGACCCCTACAATGAGCAGTTCTTC.

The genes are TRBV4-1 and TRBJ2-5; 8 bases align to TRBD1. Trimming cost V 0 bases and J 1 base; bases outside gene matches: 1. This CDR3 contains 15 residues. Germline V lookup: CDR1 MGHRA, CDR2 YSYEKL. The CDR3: CASSQEGTGQETQYF. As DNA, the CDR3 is TGCGCCAGCAGCCAAGAAGGGACAGGCCAAGAGACCCAGTACTTC.

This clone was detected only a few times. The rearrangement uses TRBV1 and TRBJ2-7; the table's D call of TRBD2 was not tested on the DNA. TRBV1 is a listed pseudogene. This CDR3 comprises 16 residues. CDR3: CTSSQDRTSGGNEQYF. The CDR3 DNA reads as TGCACCAGCAGCCAAGATAGGACTAGCGGGGGAAACGAGCAGTACTTC.

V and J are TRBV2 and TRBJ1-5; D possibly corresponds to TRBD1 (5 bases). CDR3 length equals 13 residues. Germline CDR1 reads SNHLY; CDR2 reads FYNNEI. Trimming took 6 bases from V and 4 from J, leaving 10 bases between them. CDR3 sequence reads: CASRETGNQPQHF. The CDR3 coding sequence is TGTGCCAGCAGGGAAACAGGTAATCAGCCCCAGCATTTT.

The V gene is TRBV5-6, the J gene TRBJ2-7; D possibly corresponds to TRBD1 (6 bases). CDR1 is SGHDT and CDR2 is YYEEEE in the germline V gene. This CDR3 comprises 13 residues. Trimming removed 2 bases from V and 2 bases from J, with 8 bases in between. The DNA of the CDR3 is TGTGCCAGCAGCTTCACAGGGACCTACGAGCAGTACTTC. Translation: CASSFTGTYEQYF.

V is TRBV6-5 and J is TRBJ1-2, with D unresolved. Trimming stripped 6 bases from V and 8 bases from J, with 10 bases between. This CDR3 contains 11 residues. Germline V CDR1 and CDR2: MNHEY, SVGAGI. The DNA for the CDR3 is TGTGCCAGCAGCTCCGTACTCGGCTACACCTTC. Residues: CASSSVLGYTF.

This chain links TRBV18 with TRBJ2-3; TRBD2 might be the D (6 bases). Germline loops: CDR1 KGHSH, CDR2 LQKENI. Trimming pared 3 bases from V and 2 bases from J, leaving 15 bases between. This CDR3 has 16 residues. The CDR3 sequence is CASSPRQGGDTDTQYF. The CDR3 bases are TGTGCCAGCTCACCCCGCCAGGGAGGAGACACAGATACGCAGTATTTT.

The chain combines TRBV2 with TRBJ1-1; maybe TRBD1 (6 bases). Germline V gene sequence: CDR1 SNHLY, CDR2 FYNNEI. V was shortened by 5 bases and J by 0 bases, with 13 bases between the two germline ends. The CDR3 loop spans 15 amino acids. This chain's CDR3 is CASSSSRGLNTEAFF. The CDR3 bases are TGTGCCAGCAGTTCCAGCAGGGGCCTGAACACTGAAGCTTTCTTT. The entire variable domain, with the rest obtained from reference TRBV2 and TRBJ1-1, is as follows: EPEVTQTPSHQVTQMGQEVILRCVPISNHLYFYWYRQILGQKVEFLVSFYNNEISEKSEIFDDQFSVERPDGSNFTLKIRSTKLEDSAMYFCASSSSRGLNTEAFFGQGTRLTVV.

The CDR3, as DNA: TGTGCCAGCAGTGACACCGGAAGGTGGGACATTGAAGCTTTCTTT. Protein sequence: CASSDTGRWDIEAFF. The chain has TRBV6-1 and TRBJ1-1, with a possible D match to TRBD1 (6 bases). The CDR3 runs to 15 residues. V shed 3 bases and J shed 7 bases, with 18 bases lying between them. Germline V lookup: CDR1 MNHNS, CDR2 SASEGT.

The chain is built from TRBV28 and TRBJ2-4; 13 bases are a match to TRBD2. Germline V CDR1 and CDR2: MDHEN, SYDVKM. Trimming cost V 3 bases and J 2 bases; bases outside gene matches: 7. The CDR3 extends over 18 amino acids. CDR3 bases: TGTGCCAGCAGTTTGGGACTAGCGGGATCCACCTCCAAAAACATTCAGTACTTC. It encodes CASSLGLAGSTSKNIQYF. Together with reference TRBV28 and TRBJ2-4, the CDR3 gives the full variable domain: DVKVTQSSRYLVKRTGEKVFLECVQDMDHENMFWYRQDPGLGLRLIYFSYDVKMKEKGDIPEGYSVSREKKERFSLILESASTNQTSMYLCASSLGLAGSTSKNIQYFGAGTRLSVL.

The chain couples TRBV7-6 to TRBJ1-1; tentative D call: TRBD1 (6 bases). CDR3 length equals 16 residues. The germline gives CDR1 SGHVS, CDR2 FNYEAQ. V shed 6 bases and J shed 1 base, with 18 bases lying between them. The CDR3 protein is CASSSYKTGQNTEAFF. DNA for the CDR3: TGTGCCAGCAGTTCATATAAAACAGGGCAGAACACTGAAGCTTTCTTT.

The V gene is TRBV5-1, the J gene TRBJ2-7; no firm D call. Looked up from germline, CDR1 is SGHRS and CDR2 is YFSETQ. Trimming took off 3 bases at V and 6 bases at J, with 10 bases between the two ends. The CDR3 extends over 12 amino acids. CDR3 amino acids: CASSSRGGEQYF. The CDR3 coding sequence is TGCGCCAGCAGCTCCCGCGGCGGCGAGCAGTACTTC.